This TCR beta chain appears in the sequencing data of a study of T cells in Graves' hyperthyroidism and ophthalmopathy (dated by TCRdb to between 2019 and 2020). For the study in its entirety: Peripheral blood samples were taken at initial diagnosis, before any treatment was given. To identify distinguishing TCR V-J signatures, a discovery cohort of around 100 patients was used, comprising 43 with Graves' ophthalmopathy and 57 with stable Graves' hyperthyroidism. Prospective prediction of ophthalmopathy was tested in an independent validation cohort of 18 to 20 hyperthyroidism patients and around 16 patients who later progressed to ophthalmopathy. The roughly 100 discovery patients were randomly divided into training and test sets at a 7:3 ratio. Thyroid tissue and blood T-cell repertoires from several Graves' hyperthyroidism patients were also compared in the study. Once sampling was done, hyperthyroidism patients were given methimazole at a starting dose of 30 mg daily, whereas ophthalmopathy patients were given high-dose intravenous methylprednisolone. The paper describes TCR Vbeta CDR3 sequencing of 135 peripheral blood samples, made up of about 41 ophthalmopathy patients, more than 70 hyperthyroidism patients and 17 progressor patients.

Study-level results and caveats: Most expanded thyroid clonotypes (frequency above 0.001) were also found in blood, which suggests that blood repertoires may mirror thyroid immune responses. No statistical method was used to fix the sample size in advance, and group allocation was not hidden from the investigators. In cross-validation, a model built on a 13 V-J signature told ophthalmopathy apart from stable hyperthyroidism with 87.88% sensitivity and around 81% specificity, and in testing the same model reached 80%/75%. In validation, the model predicted progression to ophthalmopathy with 60% to 71% sensitivity and 72.22% specificity, a median of about 6.7 months before onset.

Hyperthyroidism patients were newly diagnosed, with disease duration under 2 months, and aged 18 to 65 years. Any patient with an uncontrolled infection, another autoimmune disease, pregnancy or lactation was excluded. Clinical symptoms, serum thyroxine and TRAb, thyroid ultrasound, and orbital computed tomography formed the basis for the diagnoses. Blood from progressor patients was drawn when they were first diagnosed with hyperthyroidism, before any ophthalmopathy symptoms appeared. PBMCs were separated from under 11 ml of fresh peripheral blood using Ficoll-Paque density gradient centrifugation. Patients classed as progressors first received a Graves' hyperthyroidism diagnosis and then went on to develop ophthalmopathy during follow-up. Total RNA was extracted with Trizol reagent, and quality was checked on an Agilent 2100 Bioanalyzer. There are 13 amino acids in the CDR3, from cysteine to phenylalanine inclusive. The kept DNA is CDR3 alone, 39 bases in frame from the first base. As encoded in the germline V gene (reference sequence), CDR1 is LNHDA while CDR2 is SQIVND. The germline ends are 7 bases apart after V is trimmed by 4 bases and J by 3 bases.

The TCR beta CDR3 regions were amplified from the RNA transcripts. The first round of RT-PCR for the TCR CDR3 was performed with the HTBI primer set and the Qiagen OneStep RT-PCR kit. Libraries were constructed in a second round of multiplex PCR, after which size selection and purification were performed. Paired-end sequencing of the libraries was performed with 100 bp reads on an Illumina HiSeq2000. Per the source publication's procedure: SOAPnuke was used to process the raw data, with reads discarded if the reads contained adapters or uncalled bases, had a mean Phred below 15, or lacked an exact constant-primer or identifier match. COPE v1.2.5 was used to merge high-quality paired reads, and clonotypes were defined as unique nucleotide sequences. Clonotypes were aligned to IMGT TRBV, TRBD and TRBJ reference segments using MiTCR v1.1. Analysis was restricted to V-J combinations with a frequency above 0.0001, which covered roughly 99% of repertoires. A TCS score was defined as the ratio between F50 (clonal expansion) and ExV (chaos), using BLOSUM62-based TCRdist between CDR3 peptides within each V-J. Welch's t-statistics and random forest reduced roughly 500 V-J features to about 13, which were used in a naive Bayes classifier (R e1071). TCRdb passed the public sequencing reads through fastp at Q25 and MiXCR, retaining productive beta sequences. Every entry covers one CDR3 protein and lists the most common genes and DNA from its rows. TCRdb, not the authors, supplied the V and J calls. Here the sample has some 250,000 distinct CDR3 sequences; about 15% occur a single time. 10% to 15% of the sample lies in the top ten.

On this clonotype itself: This clone's antigen is unknown. No qualities accompany the bases; no much larger clone lies one base away.

Sequencing was done on a sample of blood. The rearrangement combines TRBV19 with TRBJ2-1; the D gene assignment is ambiguous. The TCR originated in a middle-aged woman with Graves' hyperthyroidism that later progressed to Graves' ophthalmopathy. The nucleotides read TGTGCCAGTAGTAATCCCAACTACAATGAGCAGTTCTTC. Translated, this gives CASSNPNYNEQFF.